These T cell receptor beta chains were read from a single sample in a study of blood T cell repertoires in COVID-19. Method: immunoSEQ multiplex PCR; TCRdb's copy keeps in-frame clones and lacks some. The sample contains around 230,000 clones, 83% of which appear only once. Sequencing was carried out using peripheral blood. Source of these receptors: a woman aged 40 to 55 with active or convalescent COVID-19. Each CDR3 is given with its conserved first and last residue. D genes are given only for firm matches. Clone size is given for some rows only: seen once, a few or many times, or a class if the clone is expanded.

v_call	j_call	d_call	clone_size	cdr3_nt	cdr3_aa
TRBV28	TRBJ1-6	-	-	TGTGCCAGCAGTTTAAGGACAAATTCTAATCTCCACTTT	CASSLRTNSNLHF
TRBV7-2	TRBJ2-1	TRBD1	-	TGTGCCAGCAGCGGGGACGCGGGACAGGTCTACAATGAGCAGTTCTTC	CASSGDAGQVYNEQFF
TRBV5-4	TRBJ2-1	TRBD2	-	TGTGCCAGCACCCCGACTAGCGGGGGGGCCTACAATGAGCAGTTCTTC	CASTPTSGGAYNEQFF
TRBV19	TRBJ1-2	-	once	TGTGCCAGTAGTATAGGTGTAGACTATGGCTACACCTTC	CASSIGVDYGYTF
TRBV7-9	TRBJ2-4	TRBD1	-	TGTGCCAGCAGCTTAGTTGAGGGGGCGGCCAAAAACATTCAGTACTTC	CASSLVEGAAKNIQYF
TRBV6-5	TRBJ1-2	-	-	TGTGCCAGCAGTTATTGGGGGGATGGGAACTATGGCTACACCTTC	CASSYWGDGNYGYTF
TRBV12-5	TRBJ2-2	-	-	TGTGCTAGTGGGGGGGACATTCTTACCGGGGAGCTGTTTTTT	CASGGDILTGELFF
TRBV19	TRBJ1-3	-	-	TGTGCCAGTAGTATAACCGCCAGGGCCTCTGGAAACACCATATATTTT	CASSITARASGNTIYF
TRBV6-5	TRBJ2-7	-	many	TGTGCCAGTTTGACCTGGGCTAGCGTAGCCTACGAGCAGTACTTC	CASLTWASVAYEQYF
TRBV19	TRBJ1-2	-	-	TGTGCCAGTAGTATAGGATGGGAGTCCAATGGCTACACCTTC	CASSIGWESNGYTF
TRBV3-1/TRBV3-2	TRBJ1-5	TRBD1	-	TGTGCCAGCAGCTACAGGGGGCGAGGACAGCCCCAGCATTTT	CASSYRGRGQPQHF
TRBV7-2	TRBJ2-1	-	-	TGTGCCAGCAGCTTACCGTGGAGCTCCTACAATGAGCAGTTCTTC	CASSLPWSSYNEQFF
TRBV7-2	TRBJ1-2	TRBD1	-	TGTGCCAGCAGCGGCCGGGACAGGAAAAACTATGGCTACACCTTC	CASSGRDRKNYGYTF
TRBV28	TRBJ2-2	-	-	TGTGCCAGCAGCCCAAAACCCAGTCATCAGAACACCGGGGAGCTGTTTTTT	CASSPKPSHQNTGELFF
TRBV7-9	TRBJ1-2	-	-	TGTGCCAGCAGCTTAGCCTCCACAGGGCTCTATGGCTACACCTTC	CASSLASTGLYGYTF
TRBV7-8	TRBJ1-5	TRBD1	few	TGTGCCAGCAGCGATGGGACAGGGAGCAATCAGCCCCAGCATTTT	CASSDGTGSNQPQHF
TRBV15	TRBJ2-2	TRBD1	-	TGTGCCACCAGCAGAGAGACAGGGGCGAACACCGGGGAGCTGTTTTTT	CATSRETGANTGELFF
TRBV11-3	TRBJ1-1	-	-	TGTGCCAGCAGCTTAGACCCCAGGAACATGAACACTGAAGCTTTCTTT	CASSLDPRNMNTEAFF
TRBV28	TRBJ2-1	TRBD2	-	TGTGCCAGCAGTTTACTCTCTAGCGGCACCTACAATGAGCAGTTCTTC	CASSLLSSGTYNEQFF
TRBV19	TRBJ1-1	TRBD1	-	TGTGCCAGTAGGGGTTCCAGGACAGGGGAAACTGAAGCTTTCTTT	CASRGSRTGETEAFF
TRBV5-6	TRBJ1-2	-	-	TGTGCCAGCAGCCTGACGATGGACAGCCTGATTAACTATGGCTACACCTTC	CASSLTMDSLINYGYTF
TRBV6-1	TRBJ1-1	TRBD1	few	TGTGCCAGCAGTGAAGGACAGGGGGCGTTCGCGGCTGAAGCTTTCTTT	CASSEGQGAFAAEAFF
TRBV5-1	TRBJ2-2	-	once	TGCGCCAGCAGCTTGGGGAGGGACGGGGAGCTGTTTTTT	CASSLGRDGELFF
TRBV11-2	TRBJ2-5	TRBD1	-	TGTGCCAGCAGCCCGGACAGGGGGGGCCGTTGGACCCAGTACTTC	CASSPDRGGRWTQYF
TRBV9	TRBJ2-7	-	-	TGTGCCAGCAGCCTTTACTCCCTAAGGGGGTCCTACGAGCAGTACTTC	CASSLYSLRGSYEQYF
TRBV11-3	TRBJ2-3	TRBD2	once	TGTGCCAGCAGCGAGACTAGCGGGGTAGATACGCAGTATTTT	CASSETSGVDTQYF
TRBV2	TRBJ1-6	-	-	TGTGCCAGCAATAGGGAGAGCTCCTATAATTCACCCCTCCACTTT	CASNRESSYNSPLHF
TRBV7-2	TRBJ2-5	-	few	TGTGCCAGCAGCTTGCAGTTTCAAGAGACCCAGTACTTC	CASSLQFQETQYF
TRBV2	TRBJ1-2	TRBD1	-	TGTGCCAGCTTGGATGACAGGGGCGGCTATGGCTACACCTTC	CASLDDRGGYGYTF
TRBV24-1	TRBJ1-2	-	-	TGTGCCACCAGTGACGACAGTGGTGGCTACACCTTC	CATSDDSGGYTF
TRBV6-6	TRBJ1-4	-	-	TGTGCCAGCAGTTACTCGGACAGCCTGGGGGAAAAACTGTTTTTT	CASSYSDSLGEKLFF
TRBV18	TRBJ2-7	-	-	TGTGCCAGCTCACCACCGGCAGGAAACTACGAGCAGTACTTC	CASSPPAGNYEQYF
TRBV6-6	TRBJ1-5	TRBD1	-	TGTGCCAGCAGTCCCTTACAGGGGTTACTCAATCAGCCCCAGCATTTT	CASSPLQGLLNQPQHF
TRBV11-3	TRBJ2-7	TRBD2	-	TGTGCCAGCAGCTTAGAGTCGGGAGGCTACGTTTACGAGCAGTACTTC	CASSLESGGYVYEQYF
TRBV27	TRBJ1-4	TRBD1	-	TGTGCCAGCAGTTTGGGCCCACAGGGGGCTAAAGGGACTAATGAAAAACTGTTTTTT	CASSLGPQGAKGTNEKLFF
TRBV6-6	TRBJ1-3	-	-	TGTGCCAGCAGTTACTCAACGGGGGGAAACACCATATATTTT	CASSYSTGGNTIYF
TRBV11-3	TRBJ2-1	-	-	TGTGCCAGCAGCCGGGATAGCGTTCGGACGAATGAGCAGTTCTTC	CASSRDSVRTNEQFF
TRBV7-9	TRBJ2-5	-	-	TGTGCCAGCAGTCCAGGGGAGTGGACCCAGTACTTC	CASSPGEWTQYF
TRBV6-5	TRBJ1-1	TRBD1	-	TGTGCCAGCAGAGGTAGCCAGGGGGAAGGCACTGAAGCTTTCTTT	CASRGSQGEGTEAFF
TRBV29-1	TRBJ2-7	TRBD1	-	TGCAGCGTTGAAATAATCAGAGGGGGCAGAAGGTACGAGCAGTACTTC	CSVEIIRGGRRYEQYF